The 30 T cell receptor beta chains presented below share a single source sample, sequenced in a study of blood T cell repertoires in COVID-19 (dated by TCRdb to 2020 to 2022). Library generation was performed with the immunoSEQ multiplex PCR assay. In TCRdb, the immuneACCESS table is reduced to in-frame sequences with V and J assigned. These tables do not hold every clone; where another copy was compared, an unresolved V gene accounts for under half, and the others remain unexplained. This sample has roughly 180,000 clones in its table, and almost 85% of those were observed once. The ten largest make up about 11% of the sample. Sequences were obtained from PBMCs or T cells enriched from blood (not recorded which). These receptors originate from a man aged 50 or older who had recovered from COVID-19.

V usage is TRBV3-1 (or the pseudogene TRBV3-2) and J usage is TRBJ2-1; 7 nucleotides align to TRBD2. Germline trimming cut 4 bases from V and 8 bases from J; bases unmatched to any gene: 11. This CDR3 has 15 residues. Germline CDR1 and CDR2: LGHDT and YNNKEL (reference sequence). The CDR3 DNA follows: TGTGCCAGCAGCCTCAAGCGGGGTCGCTCACATGAGCAGTTCTTC. This codes for CASSLKRGRSHEQFF.

This clone was counted between two and nine times. The rearrangement joins TRBV2 to TRBJ1-1; D remains unclear. Germline V gene sequence: CDR1 SNHLY, CDR2 FYNNEI. V lost 0 bases, J lost 4 bases, and 12 bases lay in between. The CDR3 loop spans 15 amino acids. CDR3 protein: CASSEALQRGTEAFF. The DNA of the CDR3 is TGTGCCAGCAGTGAAGCGCTTCAGAGAGGCACTGAAGCTTTCTTT.

The J gene is TRBJ1-1, the V gene TRBV5-1; a weak D match, TRBD1 (6 bases). Germline V lookup: CDR1 SGHRS, CDR2 YFSETQ. Between the trimmed V and J ends, which lost 2 bases and 0 bases, there was a span of 11 bases. The CDR3 covers 15 residues. DNA of the CDR3: TGCGCCAGCAGCTTCGGACAGCTATTGAACACTGAAGCTTTCTTT. It specifies CASSFGQLLNTEAFF.

The chain uses TRBV5-1 and TRBJ2-1, with TRBD2 matching 7 bases. V dropped 0 bases and J dropped 9; count of bases not matched to a gene: 6. CDR1 SGHRS and CDR2 YFSETQ come from the germline V gene. The CDR3 extends over 14 amino acids. The CDR3 sequence is CASSLGGGPGEQFF. In nucleotides, the CDR3 is TGCGCCAGCAGCTTGGGGGGAGGGCCCGGTGAGCAGTTCTTC.

The gene calls are TRBV3-1 (or the pseudogene TRBV3-2) and TRBJ2-3; 8 nucleotides line up with TRBD2. CDR1 is LGHDT and CDR2 is YNNKEL in the germline V gene (reference sequence). V dropped 4 bases and J dropped 5; count of bases not matched to a gene: 11. CDR3 size: 16 residues. The CDR3 protein is CASSLNSGIFKDTQYF. The CDR3, as DNA: TGTGCCAGCAGCCTAAATAGCGGGATCTTCAAAGATACGCAGTATTTT.

The chain couples TRBV7-3 to TRBJ2-7; 9 bases align to TRBD1. J lost 5 bases, V lost 4 bases, and 12 bases had no gene match. The germline V gene has CDR1 SGHTA and CDR2 FQGTGA. The CDR3 consists of 16 residues. The CDR3 is CASSSPGQGKANEQYF. As DNA, the CDR3 is TGTGCCAGCAGCTCGCCGGGACAGGGAAAGGCTAACGAGCAGTACTTC.

This clone was recorded a few times. V is TRBV28 and J is TRBJ1-2; 8 bases are a match to TRBD1. Germline trimming cut 6 bases from V and 4 bases from J; bases unmatched to any gene: 7. This CDR3 region has 14 residues. CDR1 and CDR2 (germline): MDHEN, SYDVKM. This CDR3 reads CASSRGQGRYGYTF. The CDR3 nucleotides are TGTGCCAGCAGCCGCGGACAGGGTCGCTATGGCTACACCTTC.

This chain connects TRBV7-3 to TRBJ1-4, with D unresolved. This CDR3 has 14 amino acids. V lost 5 bases and J 8 bases, leaving 15 bases between the germline ends. Germline V gene sequence: CDR1 SGHTA, CDR2 FQGTGA. The CDR3 coding sequence is TGTGCCAGCAGCCCCCAACAGACCAAAGAAAAACTGTTTTTT. It specifies CASSPQQTKEKLFF.

The gene calls are TRBV7-9 and TRBJ1-1; D possibly corresponds to TRBD1 (6 bases). The CDR3 has 15 residues. The germline V gene has CDR1 SEHNR and CDR2 FQNEAQ (reference sequence). Trimming removed 11 bases at V and 2 bases at J, with 21 bases between. The CDR3 reads CAGEGDRRKNTEAFF. The CDR3 DNA follows: TGTGCCGGGGAGGGGGATAGGCGGAAAAACACTGAAGCTTTCTTT.

The chain is built from TRBV24-1 and TRBJ2-5; 9 bases align to TRBD1. Per the germline V gene, CDR1 is KGHDR and CDR2 is SFDVKD. With V trimmed by 2 bases and J by 5 bases, 8 bases remained unmatched. The CDR3 is made up of 16 amino acids. The CDR3 loop is CATSDWDNRGRETQYF. The CDR3 DNA follows: TGTGCCACCAGTGATTGGGATAACAGGGGGCGGGAGACCCAGTACTTC.

The rearrangement joins TRBV19 to TRBJ2-4; 11 nucleotides agree with TRBD1. V lost 6 bases to trimming and J lost 0 bases; unmatched junction nucleotides: 4. This CDR3 is built from 16 residues. In germline, CDR1 is LNHDA, CDR2 SQIVND (reference sequence). The DNA for the CDR3 is TGTGCCAGTAGCGGACAGGGGGCAAAAGCCAAAAACATTCAGTACTTC. Encoded protein: CASSGQGAKAKNIQYF. Looking up the rest from reference TRBV19 and TRBJ2-4 gives the full variable domain: DGGITQSPKYLFRKEGQNVTLSCEQNLNHDAMYWYRQDPGQGLRLIYYSQIVNDFQKGDIAEGYSVSREKKESFPLTVTSAQKNPTAFYLCASSGQGAKAKNIQYFGAGTRLSVL.

This chain joins TRBV14 and TRBJ1-6, with D unresolved. This CDR3 has 15 amino acids. Germline CDR1 reads SGHDN; CDR2 reads FVKESK. Trimming stripped 1 base from V and 7 bases from J, with 11 bases between. As DNA, the CDR3 is TGTGCCAGCAGCCAAGTACTCTCGGGGAATTCACCCCTCCACTTT. This translates into CASSQVLSGNSPLHF.

This chain connects TRBV28 to TRBJ2-1; 7 positions match TRBD1. CDR3 length: 18 amino acids. J gave up 1 base and V 4 bases, and 13 bases lay outside the gene matches. Germline V gene lookup returns CDR1 MDHEN and CDR2 SYDVKM. DNA of the CDR3: TGTGCCAGCAGTTCGCCCGCGACAGGGCCCCTTTCCTACAATGAGCAGTTCTTC. Residues: CASSSPATGPLSYNEQFF.

The chain recombines TRBV27 with TRBJ1-1; D possibly corresponds to TRBD1 (5 bases). Trimming left V 7 bases short and J 0 bases short, with 18 bases between. Germline V gene lookup returns CDR1 MNHEY and CDR2 SMNVEV (reference sequence). The CDR3 extends over 16 amino acids. The CDR3: CASKGPDRIMNTEAFF. DNA for the CDR3: TGTGCCAGCAAAGGTCCCGACAGAATAATGAACACTGAAGCTTTCTTT.

This clone was observed once. The rearrangement links TRBV7-8 to TRBJ1-1; perhaps TRBD1 as D (5 bases). CDR1 is SGHVS and CDR2 is FQNEAQ in the germline V gene. V was clipped by 3 bases and J by 3 bases, with 14 bases between them. The CDR3 is 15 residues long. The CDR3 sequence is CASSFNRDSHTEAFF. The CDR3 region has the DNA TGTGCCAGCAGCTTTAACCGGGACTCCCACACTGAAGCTTTCTTT.

The chain has TRBV6-5 and TRBJ2-3; TRBD2 is a possible D gene (6 bases). The CDR3 consists of 14 residues. CDR1 and CDR2 from the germline V gene are MNHEY and SVGAGI. Trimming shortened V by 7 bases and J by 2 bases, and 13 bases separated the two germline ends. The CDR3, as DNA: TGTGCCAGCACTCGGGGGACTTTCACAGATACGCAGTATTTT. This gives the protein CASTRGTFTDTQYF.

The chain is built from TRBV7-2 and TRBJ1-2; the match to TRBD1 covers 10 bases. Trimming cost V 1 base and J 0 bases; bases outside gene matches: 11. CDR3 length: 19 amino acids. From germline, CDR1 is SGHTA and CDR2 FQGNSA. In nucleotides, the CDR3 is TGTGCCAGCAGCTTAGTAGGAGGGTGGGGGACAGGGGCTAACTATGGCTACACCTTC. Its translation is CASSLVGGWGTGANYGYTF.

The V call is TRBV5-1, the J call TRBJ2-4; the D gene is possibly TRBD2 (6 bases). The ends were cut back, 4 bases at V and 3 bases at J, with 17 bases in the middle. This CDR3 is 16 amino acids long. Germline CDR1 is SGHRS and CDR2 is YFSETQ. Written as DNA, the CDR3 is TGCGCCAGCAGCCCCTCGGCCGGGGGTGGCAAAAACATTCAGTACTTC. Translated: CASSPSAGGGKNIQYF.

The chain combines TRBV19 with TRBJ2-1; 11 nucleotides agree with TRBD2. This CDR3 has 16 residues. Germline trimming cut 4 bases from V and 9 bases from J; bases unmatched to any gene: 11. Germline V gives CDR1 LNHDA, CDR2 SQIVND (reference sequence). For the CDR3, the DNA is TGTGCCAGTAGTAGAGGGGGCACTAGCGGGAGACGTGAGCAGTTCTTC. Amino acids: CASSRGGTSGRREQFF.

The V and J genes are TRBV28 and TRBJ1-2, with 10 bases that match TRBD1. There are 14 residues in the CDR3. Germline V gene sequence: CDR1 MDHEN, CDR2 SYDVKM. Trimming cost V 10 bases and J 2 bases; bases outside gene matches: 7. Here the CDR3 DNA reads TGTGCCACGGTCCCGGGACAGGGGAACTATGGCTACACCTTC. Translating gives CATVPGQGNYGYTF.

This chain uses TRBV7-3 with TRBJ2-3; 12 bases agree with TRBD2. The germline V gene encodes CDR1 SGHTA and CDR2 FQGTGA. The trim removed 5 bases at V and 4 bases at J, leaving 10 bases unmatched. The CDR3 runs to 17 residues. CDR3 sequence: CASSPTLAGGGADTQYF. Here the CDR3 DNA reads TGTGCCAGCAGCCCTACGCTAGCGGGAGGGGGGGCAGATACGCAGTATTTT.

In this sample, this clone turned up a few times. The V gene is TRBV2, the J gene TRBJ2-1; D possibly corresponds to TRBD1 (6 bases). Germline V gene sequence: CDR1 SNHLY, CDR2 FYNNEI. Deletions cut 1 base from V and 9 bases from J, with 22 bases between. The CDR3 consists of 17 residues. The CDR3 coding sequence is TGTGCCAGCAGTGAAGGGATAGTGCGGCAGGGGAGCAGTGAGCAGTTCTTC. Its protein product is CASSEGIVRQGSSEQFF.

The chain recombines TRBV6-5 with TRBJ2-1, with D maybe TRBD1 (6 bases). Germline-derived CDR1 and CDR2 are MNHEY and SVGAGI. Trimming pared 2 bases from V and 0 bases from J, leaving 8 bases between. The CDR3 runs to 15 residues. CDR3 loop: CASSYDRSSYNEQFF. The CDR3 region has the DNA TGTGCCAGCAGTTACGACAGGTCCTCCTACAATGAGCAGTTCTTC.

V gene TRBV6-1 combines with J gene TRBJ2-7; D is unclear. CDR1 MNHNS and CDR2 SASEGT come from the germline V gene. This CDR3 has 13 residues. Deletions cut 3 bases from V and 3 bases from J, with 9 bases between. The CDR3 sequence: CASSDPHNYEQYF. The CDR3 DNA reads TGTGCCAGCAGTGACCCTCACAACTACGAGCAGTACTTC.

This chain links TRBV7-9 with TRBJ1-2; D might be TRBD1 (5 bases). This CDR3 comprises 14 residues. Trimming took 7 bases from V and 2 from J, leaving 14 bases between them. Germline CDR1 reads SEHNR; CDR2 reads FQNEAQ (reference sequence). CDR3 loop: CASNRPGVNYGYTF. DNA of the CDR3: TGTGCCAGCAACCGTCCGGGGGTCAACTATGGCTACACCTTC. The full variable domain, completed using reference TRBV7-9 and TRBJ1-2, is DTGVSQNPRHKITKRGQNVTFRCDPISEHNRLYWYRQTLGQGPEFLTYFQNEAQLEKSRLLSDRFSAERPKGSFSTLEIQRTEQGDSAMYLCASNRPGVNYGYTFGSGTRLTVV.

V and J are TRBV4-1 and TRBJ2-6; unclear D gene. Trimming took 1 base from V and 0 from J, leaving 13 bases between them. CDR3 length equals 18 residues. Germline CDR1 reads MGHRA; CDR2 reads YSYEKL. The CDR3 bases are TGCGCCAGCAGCCAAGTAGAGGTGACGTCCTCTGGGGCCAACGTCCTGACTTTC. Translating it yields CASSQVEVTSSGANVLTF.

The chain has TRBV10-3 and TRBJ2-5; 9 bases align to TRBD1. Germline CDR1 and CDR2: ENHRY and SYGVKD. The CDR3 totals 14 residues. J lost 4 bases, V lost 6 bases, and 6 bases had no gene match. Written as DNA, the CDR3 is TGTGCCATCAGGGAAACAGGGGGCCTAGAGACCCAGTACTTC. Protein: CAIRETGGLETQYF.

V is TRBV14 and J is TRBJ1-1; D not resolved. Germline V gives CDR1 SGHDN, CDR2 FVKESK. The CDR3 runs to 14 residues. V lost 1 base and J lost 7, with 13 bases in between. The chain's CDR3 is CASSQGTTHVEAFF. CDR3 bases: TGTGCCAGCAGCCAAGGGACTACGCATGTTGAAGCTTTCTTT.

The chain carries TRBV11-2 and TRBJ1-1; 10 nucleotides agree with TRBD1. Looked up from germline, CDR1 is SGHAT and CDR2 is FQNNGV. The CDR3 is 13 amino acids. With 5 bases clipped from V and 5 bases from J, the junction kept 2 bases outside the gene matches. Here the CDR3 reads CASSRQGATEAFF. Written as DNA, the CDR3 is TGTGCCAGCAGCCGACAGGGGGCGACTGAAGCTTTCTTT.

The sample holds one count of this clone. This chain uses TRBV5-1 with TRBJ2-3; D is possibly TRBD1 (5 bases). Germline V gene lookup returns CDR1 SGHRS and CDR2 YFSETQ. CDR3 length equals 16 residues. V lost 4 bases and J lost 2, with 17 bases in between. CDR3 sequence reads: CASSEVGSRDTDTQYF. In DNA, the CDR3 is TGCGCCAGCAGCGAGGTTGGGTCCAGGGACACAGATACGCAGTATTTT.